The source of this T cell receptor (beta chain) is a study of blood T cells in healthy people across ages. Researchers collected roughly 10 milliliters of peripheral blood from every single donor. With a J-beta primer mix and a sample-barcoded 5' primer, a second PCR ran about 6 to 11 cycles. TCRdb processed the 5' RACE reads anew with MiXCR; each CDR3 protein has one entry. The repertoire holds about 1.1 million distinct CDR3 sequences, with less than 45% as singletons. CDR1 ENHRY and CDR2 SYGVKD come from the germline V gene. This CDR3 comprises 16 residues. J gave up 0 bases and V 10 bases, and 10 bases lay outside the gene matches.

The chain uses TRBV10-3 and TRBJ2-3; TRBD2 matches at 10 bases. Sequencing was done on a sample of blood. The receptor comes from a man aged 18 to 29 in good health. The CDR3 region is CATRGSGGTSTDTQYF. The CDR3 DNA reads as TGTGCCACCAGGGGTAGCGGGGGGACTAGCACAGATACGCAGTATTTT.